This T cell receptor (beta chain) was profiled in a study of shared clonotypes between healthy human individuals. Findings and limits, study-wide: Between a handful of donors, naive CD4 clonotypes were shared at a level of about 5%. In general, naive subsets displayed greater estimated richness than memory subsets did.

This clone was observed a few times. Antigen specificity is unknown. This sample includes further DNA sequences coding for the same CDR3. Only in-frame clones appear in the TCRdb table, and some are missing; sequencing was by immunoSEQ multiplex PCR. The data contain millions of clones, over 85% of them singletons. The CDR3 is made up of 13 amino acids. With 3 bases removed from V and 0 bases from J, the gap between germline ends came to 3 bases. Germline V gives CDR1 MNHNS, CDR2 SASEGT. The sequencing sample was made of naive CD4+ T cells sorted from blood. As for subset: CD45RA+ positively selected. The sequence came from a man younger than 30 in good health. The V and J genes are TRBV6-1 and TRBJ1-5; D is unresolved. This CDR3 reads CASSDDSNQPQHF. The CDR3 nucleotides are TGTGCCAGCAGTGATGATAGCAATCAGCCCCAGCATTTT.